This is a list of T cell receptor beta chains from one sample in a study of T cells in Graves' hyperthyroidism and ophthalmopathy. TCRdb reprocessed the multiplex PCR reads with MiXCR, giving one entry per CDR3 protein. Found here are about 700,000 distinct CDR3 sequences, just under 45% of them singletons; the top ten hold less than 8.5%. The sequenced sample consisted of peripheral blood or thyroid tissue (not recorded which). Receptors were obtained from an adult man with Graves' disease, either hyperthyroidism or ophthalmopathy (not recorded which). CDR3s leave out the opening cysteine and the closing phenylalanine or tryptophan.

>TRBV2|TRBJ1-2
ASRGNGGNYGYT
>TRBV5-1|TRBJ1-1
ASSLTTGLNTEAF
>TRBV7-9|TRBJ2-5
ASSAYLGYETQY
>TRBV29-1|TRBJ1-3
SVQFVTGPDTIY
>TRBV6-6|TRBJ1-2
ASSSPGQHYGYT
>TRBV20-1|TRBJ2-7
SARDQGFYEQY
>TRBV25-1|TRBJ2-5
ASSSGQGELASQY
>TRBV10-1|TRBJ2-7
AKITGLAASYEQY
>TRBV19|TRBJ1-5
ASRTELNSNQPQH
>TRBV6-5|TRBJ1-1
ASSYNRENTEAF
>TRBV20-1|TRBJ1-4
SAIVGANTGEVF
>TRBV5-1|TRBJ1-2
ASSLRASPNYGYT
>TRBV20-1|TRBJ1-2
SARARTDYGYT
>TRBV24-1|TRBJ2-2
ATSGGHNTGELF
>TRBV6-5|TRBJ1-2
ASSPVTDRGMRSGGYT
>TRBV7-9|TRBJ1-4
ASSFVDTNEKLF
>TRBV11-1|TRBJ2-2
ASSSNRGSGELF
>TRBV29-1|TRBJ1-2
SVVKTNYGYT
>TRBV2|TRBJ2-2
ASSYGQGAVTGELF
>TRBV10-3|TRBJ1-5
ASGDSLDQPQH
>TRBV7-8|TRBJ2-7
ASSLGLASNEQY
>TRBV2|TRBJ1-6
ASSEVGEGNSPLH
>TRBV19|TRBJ1-5
ASSIDVQPQH
>TRBV7-2|TRBJ1-5
ASSQEGNSNQPQH
>TRBV7-6|TRBJ2-2
ASSPGHDTGELF
>TRBV10-1|TRBJ2-2
ASSELAVAGELF
>TRBV7-2|TRBJ2-5
ASSPLTGTETQY
>TRBV7-9|TRBJ2-5
ASSLLASGFQETRY
>TRBV11-1|TRBJ1-1
ASSLAGPHTEAF
>TRBV12-3/TRBV12-4|TRBJ1-2
ASSSVAWAGNYYGYT